This passage covers 4 T cell receptor beta chains from one sample sequenced in a study of OX40 agonist ivuxolimab in advanced cancers. Receptors were amplified or captured by the immunoSEQ multiplex PCR assay. TCRdb took this table from immuneACCESS and kept in-frame rearrangements with V and J called. Such tables lack part of the clones; where checked against another copy, unresolved V genes explain under half of the gap, and the rest is unexplained. A total of more than 25,000 clones appear in this sample, under 80% of them only once. Jointly, the top ten make up 29% of the sample. The specimen comprised CD4+ or CD8+ T cells sorted from blood, sampled in a trial of the OX40 agonist ivuxolimab. The receptors were sampled from an adult with an advanced solid tumor such as melanoma, head and neck, liver or kidney cancer.

This chain uses TRBV14 with TRBJ2-7; 8 bases map to TRBD2. From germline, CDR1 is SGHDN and CDR2 FVKESK. J gave up 3 bases and V 5 bases, and 3 bases lay outside the gene matches. This CDR3 has 13 residues. For the CDR3, the DNA is TGTGCCAGCAGCTCTCTAGCGGGCTACGAGCAGTACTTC. Protein sequence: CASSSLAGYEQYF.

The rearrangement links TRBV6-1 to TRBJ2-7, with 8 bases matching TRBD2. With V trimmed by 1 base and J by 6 bases, 5 bases remained unmatched. Germline assignment: CDR1 MNHNS and CDR2 SASEGT. The CDR3 covers 14 residues. The CDR3 loop is CASSEVSGVFEQYF. The DNA of the CDR3 is TGTGCCAGCAGTGAAGTTAGCGGGGTTTTCGAGCAGTACTTC.

V usage is TRBV10-3 and J usage is TRBJ1-3; a possible D gene is TRBD1 (5 bases). Germline lookup yields CDR1 ENHRY and CDR2 SYGVKD. The CDR3 loop spans 15 amino acids. Trimming took off 3 bases at V and 4 bases at J, with 13 bases between the two ends. The CDR3 sequence: CAISDSGSSGNTIYF. The DNA for the CDR3 is TGTGCCATCAGTGACTCAGGGTCGTCCGGAAACACCATATATTTT.

V gene TRBV27 combines with J gene TRBJ1-4; perhaps TRBD1 as D (5 bases). Germline-derived CDR1 and CDR2 are MNHEY and SMNVEV (reference sequence). V was trimmed by 3 bases and J by 7 bases, leaving 12 bases between them. CDR3 length: 14 amino acids. The CDR3 DNA follows: TGTGCCAGCAGTTTGGCCCAGGGCTTTGAAAAACTGTTTTTT. It specifies CASSLAQGFEKLFF.